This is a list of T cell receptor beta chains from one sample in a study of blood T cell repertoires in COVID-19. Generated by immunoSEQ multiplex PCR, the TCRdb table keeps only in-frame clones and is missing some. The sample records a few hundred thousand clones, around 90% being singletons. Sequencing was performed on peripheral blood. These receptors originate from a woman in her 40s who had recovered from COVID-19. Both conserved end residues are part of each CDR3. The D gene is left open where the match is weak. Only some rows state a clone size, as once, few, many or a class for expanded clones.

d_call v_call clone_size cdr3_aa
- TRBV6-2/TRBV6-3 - CASSYVEVSTDTQYF
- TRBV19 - CASSIGQGNYGYTF
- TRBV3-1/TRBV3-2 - CASRPAGQPYGYTF
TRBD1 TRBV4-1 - CASSQHQGANNYGYTF
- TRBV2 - CASSDRGSTEAFF
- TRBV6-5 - CASRTTLGDEQYF
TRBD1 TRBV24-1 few CATSDTGQGRSDTQYF
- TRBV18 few CASSPNPASAEQYF
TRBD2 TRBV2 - CASIIAGLSSYEQYF
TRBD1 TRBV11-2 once CASSPSDRGNTEAFF
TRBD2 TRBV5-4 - CASSPGGSWREQYF
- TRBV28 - CASSPHQTGNQPQHF
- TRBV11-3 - CASSYPGVGTGELFF
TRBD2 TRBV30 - CAWSVGTSGITGELFF
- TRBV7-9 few CASSQISNQPQHF
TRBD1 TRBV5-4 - CASSPGQLGEKLFF
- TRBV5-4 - CASRQGTNEKLFF
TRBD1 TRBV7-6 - CASSLRQGINYEQYF
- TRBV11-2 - CASSLTLAVGVRGYTF
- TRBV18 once CASSPFRGADTGELFF
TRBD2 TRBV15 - CATSRDFPGGQETQYF
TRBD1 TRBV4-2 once CASSQDFRQGETQYF